This T cell receptor (beta chain) was recovered during a study of Ad26.COV2.S vaccination and SARS-CoV-2 variants. About the research overall: Among those in the COV1001 Ad26.COV2.S trial arm was the donor. Each vaccinee took Ad26.COV2.S intramuscularly, once or twice 56 days apart.

As for treatment: 15 to 20 received Ad26.COV2.S at low or high dose, single or two shots; about 5 received placebo; per-sample allocation not given. Sampling occurred on day 63 after the first vaccine or placebo injection. Donor was an adult aged 18-55 years in Boston. The assay was immunoSEQ multiplex PCR, and TCRdb's table has in-frame clones only and misses some. The table shows around 380,000 clones, with approximately 90% occurring only once. Germline loops: CDR1 SGHRS, CDR2 YFSETQ. Trimming pared 1 base from V and 1 base from J, leaving 8 bases between. The CDR3 is made up of 14 amino acids. The sequence was collected from a person aged 18-60 years who received the Ad26.COV2.S COVID-19 vaccine or a placebo. The starting material was peripheral blood, obtained in a trial of Ad26.COV2.S vaccine versus placebo. V is TRBV5-1 and J is TRBJ2-5; D remains ambiguous. As DNA, the CDR3 is TGCGCCAGCAGCTTGCGTCCATTCCAAGAGACCCAGTACTTC. The encoded protein is CASSLRPFQETQYF.